This T cell receptor (beta chain) appears in the sequencing data of a study of cytomegalovirus exposure and HLA in healthy donors. This PCR relied on a set of 60 Vbeta primers and 13 Jbeta primers. Profiling relied on immunoSEQ multiplex PCR, and the TCRdb table lists in-frame clones only, not all of them. With 100,000 to 150,000 clones in the sample, the ten largest clones hold roughly 1.4%. Of note for this clone: What it binds is unknown.

Study-level findings and limits: Another analysis was done later, and it associated roughly 15,000 TCR beta sequences with HLA alleles at 0.05 false discovery rate. Excluded: some indistinguishable V segments such as TRBV6-2 and TRBV6-3.

Germline CDR1 is SGHRS and CDR2 is YFSETQ. The trim removed 4 bases at V and 5 bases at J, leaving 9 bases unmatched. The CDR3 spans 17 residues. This chain links TRBV5-1 with TRBJ2-1; 13 nucleotides match TRBD2. Sequenced material: PBMCs. The source of this sequence is a woman aged 40 to 55 in good health and CMV-seronegative. The CDR3 region is CASSREGLAGRHNEQFF. CDR3 DNA: TGCGCCAGCAGCCGTGAGGGACTAGCGGGGAGGCACAATGAGCAGTTCTTC. Full variable domain (remainder filled in from reference TRBV5-1 and TRBJ2-1): KAGVTQTPRYLIKTRGQQVTLSCSPISGHRSVSWYQQTPGQGLQFLFEYFSETQRNKGNFPGRFSGRQFSNSRSEMNVSTLELGDSALYLCASSREGLAGRHNEQFFGPGTRLTVL.